The 18 T cell receptor beta chains reported below all come from one sample, sequenced in a study of T cell repertoires in cytomegalovirus infection (dated by TCRdb to between 2018 and 2021). For sequencing, an Illumina HiSeq 1500 was employed. TCRdb ran its own pipeline on the public reads, namely fastp trimming at Q25 and MiXCR clone calling, and kept in-frame beta chains. Identical CDR3 proteins give one entry, which carries the most common genes and DNA. This sample has approximately 150,000 distinct CDR3 sequences in its table, and over 15% of those were observed once. 18% of the sample lies in the top ten. The specimen was CD8+ T cells from PBMCs. Receptors originate from a human donor in good health (CMV status not recorded). Some clones in this sample may be carry-over from other donors' samples.

V is TRBV29-1 and J is TRBJ2-7, with 7 nucleotides matching TRBD2. This CDR3 is 11 amino acids long. Germline V CDR1 and CDR2: SQVTM, ANQGSEA. The ends lost 7 bases at V and 1 base at J; junction bases unmatched: 1. The CDR3 here is CSAAGSYEQYF. The CDR3 DNA follows: TGCAGCGCAGCGGGGTCCTACGAGCAGTACTTC.

This clonotype was seen a single time. The chain links TRBV20-1 to TRBJ1-5; TRBD1 is a possible D gene (5 bases). Germline CDR1 is DFQATT and CDR2 is SNEGSKA (reference sequence). The CDR3 is made up of 15 amino acids. V was clipped by 5 bases and J by 6 bases, with 20 bases between them. CDR3 coding DNA: TGCAGTGCTTTGGTGGGAGGGGCAGATAGTCAGCCCCAGCATTTT. Residues: CSALVGGADSQPQHF.

The gene calls are TRBV10-1 and TRBJ2-2; D might be TRBD1 (6 bases). The CDR3 covers 16 residues. From germline, CDR1 is WNHNN and CDR2 SYGVQD (reference sequence). V dropped 0 bases and J dropped 2 bases, with 10 bases sitting between them. This CDR3 is CASSESRTDNTGELFF. The DNA for the CDR3 is TGCGCCAGCAGTGAGTCGCGGACAGACAACACCGGGGAGCTGTTTTTT.

The chain uses TRBV10-3 and TRBJ2-1, with 7 bases identical to TRBD2. CDR1 and CDR2 from the germline V gene are ENHRY and SYGVKD. J was trimmed by 7 bases and V by 5 bases; bases with no gene match: 2. The CDR3 runs 12 residues. Here the CDR3 reads CAISSGNNEQFF. The CDR3 nucleotides are TGTGCCATCAGTAGCGGGAATAATGAGCAGTTCTTC.

This clonotype was found a few times. This chain joins TRBV7-2 and TRBJ1-2, with D tentatively TRBD1 (5 bases). CDR1 SGHTA and CDR2 FQGNSA come from the germline V gene. CDR3 length equals 14 residues. V lost 4 bases to trimming and J lost 4 bases, with 13 bases between them. The CDR3: CASSYIQGTYGYTF. The DNA for the CDR3 is TGTGCCAGCAGCTATATTCAGGGCACCTATGGCTACACCTTC.

V gene TRBV7-2 combines with J gene TRBJ1-1, with TRBD1 as a possible D gene (5 bases). Trimming left V 1 base short and J 3 bases short, with 18 bases between. Germline-derived CDR1 and CDR2 are SGHTA and FQGNSA. The CDR3 is 17 residues long. The CDR3 DNA follows: TGTGCCAGCAGCTTAGATCCGCAGGGAATTAGGGACACTGAAGCTTTCTTT. This gives the protein CASSLDPQGIRDTEAFF.

This clonotype was counted between two and nine times. The chain combines TRBV4-1 with TRBJ1-5; D is unresolved. Trimming removed 3 bases at V and 6 bases at J, with 12 bases between. The length of the CDR3 is 14 residues. Looked up from germline, CDR1 is MGHRA and CDR2 is YSYEKL. The CDR3 reads CASSHSLDGQPQHF. CDR3 in DNA: TGCGCCAGCAGCCATTCACTAGACGGTCAGCCCCAGCATTTT.

This clonotype has just a few counts. The gene calls are TRBV7-9 and TRBJ2-1; 10 bases are a match to TRBD1. In germline, CDR1 is SEHNR, CDR2 FQNEAQ (reference sequence). The V gene end was trimmed by 3 bases and the J gene end by 8 bases; junction bases not matched to a gene: 10. This CDR3 spans 16 amino acids. The CDR3 sequence is CASSFQDRGSIDEQFF. CDR3 nucleotides: TGTGCCAGCAGCTTCCAGGACAGGGGGTCGATCGATGAGCAGTTCTTC.

The chain employs TRBV6-5 and TRBJ1-5, with D hard to call. Germline values: CDR1 MNHEY, CDR2 SVGAGI. Trimming left V 10 bases short and J 3 bases short, with 13 bases between. The CDR3 has 13 amino acids. CDR3 coding DNA: TGTGCCACCGGACCCCTCCCCAATCAGCCCCAGCATTTT. Protein product: CATGPLPNQPQHF.

The rearrangement joins TRBV7-2 to TRBJ2-1; a possible D gene is TRBD2 (5 bases). V lost 5 bases, J lost 4 bases, and 15 bases lay in between. This CDR3 is built from 15 residues. Looked up from germline, CDR1 is SGHTA and CDR2 is FQGNSA. The CDR3 coding sequence is TGTGCCAGCAGCCACCCCCGGACTCGTTACAATGAGCAGTTCTTC. This gives the protein CASSHPRTRYNEQFF. The complete variable domain, with remaining parts taken from reference TRBV7-2 and TRBJ2-1, reads GAGVSQSPSNKVTEKGKDVELRCDPISGHTALYWYRQSLGQGLEFLIYFQGNSAPDKSGLPSDRFSAERTGGSVSTLTIQRTQQEDSAVYLCASSHPRTRYNEQFFGPGTRLTVL.

The chain recombines TRBV7-4 with TRBJ2-2, with D uncertain. The V and J ends lost 8 bases and 10 bases respectively, with 14 bases between them. The germline CDR1 and CDR2 sequences are SGHVT and SQSDAQ. This CDR3 is 12 amino acids long. The CDR3 reads CASGISRPELFF. In DNA form, the CDR3 reads TGTGCCAGCGGAATCAGTCGTCCGGAGCTGTTTTTT.

The chain combines TRBV20-1 with TRBJ1-5; D is unresolved. This CDR3 has 14 amino acids. Germline lookup yields CDR1 DFQATT and CDR2 SNEGSKA (reference sequence). V shed 2 bases and J shed 3 bases, with 11 bases lying between them. The CDR3 nucleotides are TGCAGTGCTAGAAGGGCAGAGAACAATCAGCCCCAGCATTTT. Amino acid sequence: CSARRAENNQPQHF.

The chain joins TRBV12-3 or TRBV12-4 to TRBJ2-5; possibly TRBD1 or TRBD2 for D (5 bases each). V was pared by 6 bases and J by 2 bases, with 13 bases between. The CDR3 totals 14 residues. CDR3 nucleotide sequence: TGTGCCAGCAGCCCGAGGGGTTCTCAAGAGACCCAGTACTTC. It specifies CASSPRGSQETQYF.

The table lists this clonotype with many counts. The chain has TRBV7-2 and TRBJ2-2; D remains unclear. Germline values: CDR1 SGHTA, CDR2 FQGNSA. The CDR3 sequence is 16 residues long. V was shortened by 1 base and J by 5 bases, with 14 bases between the two germline ends. For the CDR3, the DNA is TGTGCCAGCAGCTTAGGTGGGGAATGGGCAACCGGGGAGCTGTTTTTT. It specifies CASSLGGEWATGELFF.

This clonotype has at least ten counts. The rearrangement uses TRBV7-8 and TRBJ1-1; D may be TRBD1 (5 bases). Per germline, CDR1 SGHVS and CDR2 FQNEAQ. CDR3 length equals 17 residues. V lost 1 base and J lost 3, with 18 bases in between. The CDR3 sequence is CASSLEGTPFFDTEAFF. Here the CDR3 DNA reads TGTGCCAGCAGCTTAGAGGGGACCCCTTTTTTTGACACTGAAGCTTTCTTT.

This rearrangement joins TRBV25-1 to TRBJ1-1; D gene uncertain. Germline lookup yields CDR1 MGHDK and CDR2 SYGVNS. The CDR3 is 13 residues long. Between the trimmed V and J ends, which lost 3 bases and 6 bases, there was a span of 11 bases. The CDR3 region is CASSDPGLAEAFF. The CDR3, as DNA: TGTGCCAGCAGTGATCCGGGATTAGCTGAAGCTTTCTTT.

The chain couples TRBV7-2 to TRBJ2-5; 7 nucleotides line up with TRBD2. Looked up from germline, CDR1 is SGHTA and CDR2 is FQGNSA. The CDR3 extends over 15 amino acids. Trimming took 1 base from V and 2 from J; bases not matched to a gene: 4. The CDR3 spells CASSLGGSGQETQYF. The CDR3 nucleotides are TGTGCCAGCAGCTTAGGCGGTAGCGGGCAAGAGACCCAGTACTTC.

The chain carries TRBV14 and TRBJ2-2, with TRBD2 as a possible D gene (6 bases). Trimming stripped 1 base from V and 3 bases from J, with 15 bases between. The CDR3 covers 17 residues. Looked up from germline, CDR1 is SGHDN and CDR2 is FVKESK. This CDR3 reads CASSQVPTGLYTGELFF. CDR3 nucleotide sequence: TGTGCCAGCAGCCAAGTACCGACGGGACTCTACACCGGGGAGCTGTTTTTT. Full variable domain (outside the CDR3, taken from reference TRBV14 and TRBJ2-2): EAGVTQFPSHSVIEKGQTVTLRCDPISGHDNLYWYRRVMGKEIKFLLHFVKESKQDESGMPNNRFLAERTGGTYSTLKVQPAELEDSGVYFCASSQVPTGLYTGELFFGEGSRLTVL.